This T cell receptor (beta chain) appears in the sequencing data of a study of human T cells and chemical hapten exposure. The CDR3 sequence is 16 residues long. V shed 7 bases and J 0 bases; nucleotides not matched to a gene: 9. CDR1 is SNHLY and CDR2 is FYNNEI in the germline V gene. For the library, individual cDNA molecules each received unique molecular identifiers. Original data processing: From around 20,000 to 690,000 TCRs were found per sample, with a median of approximately 96,000. TCRdb fed the RACE reads into MiXCR, producing one record per CDR3 protein. TCRdb, not the authors, supplied the V and J calls. The sample consists of roughly 360,000 distinct CDR3 sequences, approximately 5% of them appearing once. The time point denotes: patch test 1, 2 weeks after DPC sensitization. Indicated treatment: therapeutic diphenylcyclopropenone sensitization with weekly scalp DPC. This clonotype was seen a handful of times.

Sequenced here: whole blood, sampled in connection with sensitization to the hapten diphenylcyclopropenone (DPC). V and J are TRBV2 and TRBJ1-5; 7 bases align to TRBD1. The clonotype originates from a woman aged 50 to 65 with alopecia areata. Some clones in this sample may be carry-over from other donors' samples. Written as DNA, the CDR3 is TGTGCCAGCAAGTCAGGGGGATCGGGTAGCAATCAGCCCCAGCATTTT. As protein: CASKSGGSGSNQPQHF.